This T cell receptor beta chain came from a study of blood T cells in healthy people across ages. About this clonotype itself: Its target is not known. At one end, the junction sequence differs from germline, possibly due to a read error.

The germline CDR1 and CDR2 sequences are MNHNS and SASEGT. The CDR3 sequence is 13 residues long. PBMCs were isolated at a quantity of at least 6 million per sample. RNA extraction gave at least 6 micrograms of total RNA per sample. A J-beta primer mix and a sample-barcoded 5' primer were used in a second PCR of roughly 6 to 12 cycles. One entry per CDR3 protein results from TCRdb running MiXCR on the 5' RACE reads. This table has 800,000 to 1,000,000 distinct CDR3 sequences, under 50% appearing once. Study-wide points: Roughly linear age-related decline in beta diversity appeared, significant by age about 40. PBMCs that were unsorted prevented a conclusive naive versus antigen-experienced comparison.

The sequencing sample was made of blood. This chain joins TRBV6-1 and TRBJ1-3; D unclear. The source is a man aged 25 to 45 in good health. CDR3: CTSSEGSRNTIYF. The DNA for the CDR3 is TGTACCAGCAGTGAGGGCAGCCGCAACACCATATATTTT.